This is a list of T cell receptor beta chains from one sample in a study of T cells in Graves' hyperthyroidism and ophthalmopathy. TCRdb reprocessed the multiplex PCR reads with MiXCR, giving one entry per CDR3 protein. The data contain 540,000 or so distinct CDR3 sequences, about half of them singletons. Sequencing input: peripheral blood or thyroid tissue (not recorded which). The source is an adult woman with Graves' disease, either hyperthyroidism or ophthalmopathy (not recorded which). CDR3s include the opening cysteine and the closing phenylalanine or tryptophan. Fields, in order: J gene, clone size, D gene, CDR3 length, V gene, CDR3 DNA, CDR3 protein. The D gene is left open where the match is weak. Expanded clones are given a class, and other clones once, few, many or no size at all.

>TRBJ2-7|many|TRBD2|16|TRBV7-9
TGTGCCAGCAGTAAGTTCCCGGGACTACCCAACTACGAGCAGTACTTC
CASSKFPGLPNYEQYF
>TRBJ1-5|NA|NA|13|TRBV2
TGTGCCAGCGCCTATAACAGGGACCAGCCCCAGCATTTT
CASAYNRDQPQHF
>TRBJ2-7|many|NA|13|TRBV4-1
TGCGCCAGCAGTCGCGCAACGCCCATTAAGCAGTACTTC
CASSRATPIKQYF
>TRBJ1-4|NA|NA|8|TRBV14
TGTGCCAGCACGGCGCTAAATTTC
CASTALNF
>TRBJ1-5|many|NA|12|TRBV7-9
TGTGCCAGCAGCTTAGAGCGTCAGCCCCAGCATTTT
CASSLERQPQHF
>TRBJ2-7|many|NA|15|TRBV4-2
TGTGCCAGCAGCCAAGATAGGGTGCAATCCTACGAGCAGTACTTC
CASSQDRVQSYEQYF
>TRBJ2-6|many|TRBD1|17|TRBV6-5
TGTGCCAGCGGGACCGGGACAGGTCTTTCTGGGGCCAACGTCCTGACTTTC
CASGTGTGLSGANVLTF
>TRBJ2-7|NA|TRBD1|14|TRBV20-1
TGCAGTGGTAGAGGGGGCGGCTCGAACTACGAGCAGTACTTC
CSGRGGGSNYEQYF
>TRBJ2-6|once|TRBD1|18|TRBV7-7
TGTGCTAGCAGCTGGGGATACAGGGGGCGTTATGGGGCCAACGTCCTGACTTTC
CASSWGYRGRYGANVLTF
>TRBJ1-4|many|NA|17|TRBV5-8
TGTGCCAGCAGCGCTTCCCAGGGACGCTGGGTCGAGGAAAAACTGTTTTTT
CASSASQGRWVEEKLFF
>TRBJ1-4|NA|TRBD1|15|TRBV27
TGTGCCAGCAGTTTCGACAGGGAGGAGCGTGAAAAACGGTTTTTT
CASSFDREEREKRFF
>TRBJ2-2|few|TRBD2|17|TRBV4-1
TGCGCCAGCAGCCAAAAAAGGAAGCGGGAGACCACCGGGGAGCTGTTTTTT
CASSQKRKRETTGELFF
>TRBJ1-6|few|NA|15|TRBV12-3/TRBV12-4
TGTGCCAGCAGTCCCCGAGGCAGGGGACGTTCACCCCTCCACTTT
CASSPRGRGRSPLHF
>TRBJ1-5|many|NA|13|TRBV7-9
TGTGCCAGCAGCTCCGAGGGTGGTCAGCCCCAGCATTTT
CASSSEGGQPQHF
>TRBJ2-2|NA|NA|12|TRBV29-1
TGCAGCGTTGCTACCCTTACCGGGGAGCTGTTTTTT
CSVATLTGELFF
>TRBJ1-5|NA|NA|11|TRBV29-1
TGCAGCGTTGGCAACTTTCAGCCCCAGCATTTT
CSVGNFQPQHF
>TRBJ2-5|NA|NA|13|TRBV10-3
TGTGCCAGCAGTCCGGGACTCCCAGAGACCCAGTACTTC
CASSPGLPETQYF
>TRBJ2-7|NA|NA|13|TRBV7-9
TGTGCCAGCAGCTTAGGGGAGTCCCCCGAGCAGTACTTC
CASSLGESPEQYF
>TRBJ1-1|NA|NA|15|TRBV19
TGTGCCAGTAGTAAGCCCGACACGGGAAGGACTGAAGCTTTCTTT
CASSKPDTGRTEAFF
>TRBJ1-1|many|NA|12|TRBV20-1
TGCAGTGCTAGAGTCCAGGGGCGTTTGGCTTTCTTT
CSARVQGRLAFF
>TRBJ1-5|few|NA|16|TRBV28
TGTGCCAGCAGTTTTTTTTCAGGCGGGAGCAATCAGCCCCAGCATTTT
CASSFFSGGSNQPQHF
>TRBJ1-6|NA|NA|16|TRBV6-5
TGTGCCAGCAGTGAAACTAGCGGGGGGGAGAATTCACCCCTCCACTTT
CASSETSGGENSPLHF
>TRBJ2-5|NA|NA|13|TRBV10-3
TGTGCCATCAGCGGGGGGCCCCAAGAGACCCAGTACTTC
CAISGGPQETQYF